The sequence of this T cell receptor (beta chain) was determined in a study of response to subunit inactivated influenza vaccine. General study findings and limits: The authors proposed limited new T cell recruitment per seasonal influenza vaccination.

This clonotype has only a few counts. Its antigen remains unknown. The germline V gene encodes CDR1 SQVTM and CDR2 ANQGSEA. This CDR3 region has 17 residues. The ends lost 2 bases at V and 2 bases at J; junction bases unmatched: 14. TCRdb re-derived calls from the RT-PCR reads in MiXCR, one entry per CDR3 protein. The sample lists a few hundred thousand distinct CDR3 sequences; 6% to 9% were seen once. V is TRBV29-1 and J is TRBJ2-5, with 7 positions matching TRBD1. The clonotype was recovered from a man aged 45 to 75 who received an inactivated influenza vaccine. The sequenced sample was PBMCs from blood, obtained 23 to 25 months after vaccination. The CDR3 here is CSVEQPHRGSVQETQYF. The CDR3 DNA follows: TGCAGCGTTGAACAACCCCACAGGGGATCCGTTCAAGAGACCCAGTACTTC.